This TCR beta chain is drawn from a study of radiotherapy plus CTLA-4 blockade in lung cancer (dated by TCRdb to between 2018 and 2020). About the investigation overall: Objective responses occurred in roughly 20% of enrolled patients, and around 29% achieved disease control. Overall results and qualifications from the work: Early dynamic changes in blood T cell clones, together with increased serum interferon-beta after radiation, were reported as the strongest predictors of response. After treatment with radiotherapy and ipilimumab, TCR clones that originated in tumors expanded in peripheral blood.

CDR1 and CDR2 are read off the germline V gene (reference sequence) as WNHNN and SYGVQD. At the junction V is shortened by 6 bases and J by 6 bases; bases outside the gene matches: 4. The CDR3, cysteine through phenylalanine, is 13 amino acids long. Just the 39-base CDR3 DNA is kept, in frame starting at base 1. In this study, focal radiation therapy paired with CTLA-4 blockade (ipilimumab) was tested in patients who had chemo-refractory metastatic non-small-cell lung cancer. The protocol used for the library was the immunoSEQ multiplex PCR assay. TCRdb took over this immuneACCESS table, retaining in-frame rearrangements with V and J assigned. Such tables are incomplete; in checked studies, under half of the missing clones stem from an unresolved V gene, and the remainder is unexplained. The sample table lists just over 60,000 clones, approximately 80% of them with a count of one. Clones ranked in the top ten supply roughly 4.7% of the sample.

A remark on this clone: Its binding antigen is unknown. Base qualities are not at hand, and no much larger clone is one base apart.

The TCR comes from a human donor with non-small cell lung cancer who had a complete response to radiotherapy plus ipilimumab. The sample in question was peripheral blood, obtained from a patient treated with radiotherapy plus ipilimumab. The rearrangement joined TRBV10-1 to TRBJ2-2; TRBD1 matches 7 bases in the middle. The nucleotide sequence is TGCGCCAGCAGGGGGACAGAATCCGGGGAGCTGTTTTTT. This is translated as CASRGTESGELFF.